This entry is about one T cell receptor beta chain. The antigen remains unidentified. These data originate in a study of blood T cells in healthy people across ages. V lost 6 bases and J 0 bases, leaving 17 bases between the germline ends. Germline loops: CDR1 DFQATT, CDR2 SNEGSKA (reference sequence). There are 15 residues in the CDR3. General observations from the study: Naive CD4+ cells and diversity were both higher in long-lived donors than in aged donors. Diversity estimates from one million T cells were considered underestimates.

Sample-barcoded 5' priming and a J-beta primer mix drove a second PCR of about 7 to 12 cycles. TCRdb re-analysed the 5' RACE reads in MiXCR, keeping a single row per CDR3 protein. The table has approximately 850,000 distinct CDR3 sequences, under 45% seen once. Donation came from healthy Caucasian individuals in Russia who were aged about 6 to 90. The genes are TRBV20-1 and TRBJ1-1; D gene ambiguous. Sequenced sample: blood. The receptor comes from a man between 60 and 70 years old in good health. In nucleotides, the CDR3 is TGCAGTGCCGAAAAGCTACGGACGGTGAACACTGAAGCTTTCTTT. Encoded protein: CSAEKLRTVNTEAFF.